The 22 T cell receptor beta chains in this list originate from one sample, sequenced in a study of blood T cell repertoires in COVID-19. Libraries were prepared by immunoSEQ multiplex PCR; TCRdb keeps only in-frame clonotypes and omits some of them. The sample contains around 150,000 clones, over 70% of which appear only once. The sequenced sample consisted of PBMCs or T cells enriched from blood (not recorded which). Receptors originate from a woman aged 55-70 years who had recovered from COVID-19.

The CDR3 nucleotides read TGTGCCAGCAGCTTGGGTACACACACACCCCTCCACTTT. It specifies CASSLGTHTPLHF. J is TRBJ1-6 and V is TRBV5-5; D not resolved. Per germline, CDR1 SGHKS and CDR2 YYEKEE (reference sequence). This CDR3 region has 13 residues. V lost 0 bases and J 11 bases, leaving 9 bases between the germline ends.

The chain carries TRBV18 and TRBJ1-1, with D tentatively TRBD1 (5 bases). Deletions cut 4 bases from V and 2 bases from J, with 20 bases between. Germline V gene lookup returns CDR1 KGHSH and CDR2 LQKENI. CDR3 length: 17 residues. The CDR3 is CASSRVPGGMVNTEAFF. In nucleotides, the CDR3 is TGTGCCAGCTCACGGGTACCCGGGGGGATGGTAAACACTGAAGCTTTCTTT.

This clone was counted a single time. The chain has TRBV12-3 or TRBV12-4 and TRBJ2-1, with 8 bases identical to TRBD1. The CDR3 loop spans 13 amino acids. After removal of 5 bases from V and 7 bases from J, the junction contained 4 bases not matched to a gene. DNA of the CDR3: TGTGCCAGCAGTAATACAGGGGGGAATGAGCAGTTCTTC. Translating gives CASSNTGGNEQFF.

The chain has TRBV19 and TRBJ1-2; D is perhaps TRBD1 (6 bases). With 5 bases removed from V and 3 bases from J, the gap between germline ends came to 19 bases. The CDR3 is made up of 16 amino acids. Germline V lookup: CDR1 LNHDA, CDR2 SQIVND (reference sequence). The CDR3 DNA reads as TGTGCCAGTAGTCCCGCCAGGGGAAGGGCTGACTATGGCTACACCTTC. It yields the protein CASSPARGRADYGYTF.

As to this clone: Within the sample, other DNA sequences also encode this same CDR3. V gene TRBV19 combines with J gene TRBJ2-1; 8 nucleotides match TRBD1. Germline V lookup: CDR1 LNHDA, CDR2 SQIVND (reference sequence). The CDR3 extends over 14 amino acids. V shed 3 bases, J shed 3 bases, and the junction held 1 base outside the gene matches. The DNA of the CDR3 is TGTGCCAGTAGTATTGGGACAGGCTACAATGAGCAGTTCTTC. Residues: CASSIGTGYNEQFF.

The chain couples TRBV20-1 to TRBJ1-2; the D gene is possibly TRBD1 (5 bases). The CDR3 covers 13 residues. In germline, CDR1 is DFQATT, CDR2 SNEGSKA (reference sequence). V was trimmed by 3 bases and J by 0 bases, leaving 8 bases between them. DNA of the CDR3: TGCAGTGCTAGTCAGGGAACTAACTATGGCTACACCTTC. This codes for CSASQGTNYGYTF.

The chain has TRBV6-5 and TRBJ1-4; 8 bases fit TRBD1. There are 15 residues in the CDR3. CDR1 is MNHEY and CDR2 is SVGAGI in the germline V gene. The V and J ends lost 7 bases and 8 bases, in that order; junction bases with no gene match: 12. The CDR3 bases are TGTGCCAGCATTCTTGACGGACAGGGTCGGGAAAAACTGTTTTTT. Its protein is CASILDGQGREKLFF.

The chain joins TRBV6-5 to TRBJ2-7, with 12 nucleotides matching TRBD2. Germline CDR1 MNHEY, CDR2 SVGAGI. Trimming removed 6 bases from V and 4 bases from J; junction bases left unmatched: 7. The CDR3 is made up of 15 amino acids. The chain's CDR3 is CASSLTSGGWYEQYF. Here the CDR3 DNA reads TGTGCCAGCAGCCTGACTAGCGGGGGATGGTACGAGCAGTACTTC.

This clone was found a few times. The chain employs TRBV4-1 and TRBJ1-4, with D maybe TRBD1 (6 bases). The germline V gene has CDR1 MGHRA and CDR2 YSYEKL. The V end was cut by 1 base, the J end by 0 bases, with 9 bases between. The CDR3 is made up of 16 amino acids. The DNA for the CDR3 is TGCGCCAGCAGCCAAGGAGGGACAACAACTAATGAAAAACTGTTTTTT. This codes for CASSQGGTTTNEKLFF.

The chain employs TRBV18 and TRBJ2-7, with 9 positions matching TRBD2. There are 17 residues in the CDR3. CDR1 and CDR2 from the germline V gene are KGHSH and LQKENI. After removal of 4 bases from V and 5 bases from J, the junction contained 15 bases not matched to a gene. The CDR3 bases are TGTGCCAGCTCACTAGGTCTACTAGCGGGCCCTCAGGACGAGCAGTACTTC. This sequence encodes CASSLGLLAGPQDEQYF.

The chain recombines TRBV20-1 with TRBJ2-5; tentative D call: TRBD2 (5 bases). With 5 bases removed from V and 9 bases from J, the gap between germline ends came to 10 bases. Looked up from germline, CDR1 is DFQATT and CDR2 is SNEGSKA (reference sequence). This CDR3 is 10 amino acids long. The CDR3 loop reads CSAGPGAQYF. CDR3 bases: TGCAGTGCTGGCCCCGGGGCCCAGTACTTC.

The chain recombines TRBV2 with TRBJ1-3; no clear D gene. The CDR3 is 12 residues long. The V end lost 5 bases, the J end lost 0 bases, and 2 bases lay between the germline ends. CDR1 and CDR2 from the germline V gene are SNHLY and FYNNEI. The CDR3: CASSHSGNTIYF. The CDR3 bases are TGTGCCAGCAGTCACTCTGGAAACACCATATATTTT.

The rearrangement links TRBV5-1 to TRBJ2-7; 7 bases align to TRBD2. J gave up 3 bases and V 4 bases, and 7 bases lay outside the gene matches. The CDR3 length is 14 residues. Germline assignment: CDR1 SGHRS and CDR2 YFSETQ. The CDR3 reads CASSPRGGDYEQYF. The CDR3 DNA follows: TGCGCCAGCAGCCCCCGGGGAGGGGACTACGAGCAGTACTTC.

This sequence joins TRBV5-4 and TRBJ2-7, with 7 bases aligning to TRBD2. Germline-derived CDR1 and CDR2 are SGHNT and YYREEE (reference sequence). The V and J ends lost 1 base and 2 bases, in that order; junction bases with no gene match: 6. The length of the CDR3 is 15 residues. Here the CDR3 reads CASSLSGDQPYEQYF. In DNA, the CDR3 is TGTGCCAGCAGCTTGAGCGGGGACCAGCCCTACGAGCAGTACTTC.

This chain links TRBV18 with TRBJ2-1, with 9 bases identical to TRBD2. Trimming removed 3 bases from V and 4 bases from J; junction bases left unmatched: 7. The CDR3 is made up of 16 amino acids. From germline, CDR1 is KGHSH and CDR2 LQKENI. The CDR3 sequence is CASSPPSSGEYNEQFF. Written as DNA, the CDR3 is TGTGCCAGCTCACCTCCGTCTAGCGGGGAGTACAATGAGCAGTTCTTC.

This clone was detected only a few times. The J gene is TRBJ1-2, the V gene TRBV12-3 or TRBV12-4; a weak D match, TRBD1 (6 bases). V was cut by 6 bases and J by 7 bases, with 15 bases left in between. CDR3 length equals 13 residues. CDR3 bases: TGTGCCAGCAGGACAGGACCCTACGGTGGCTACACCTTC. It codes for CASRTGPYGGYTF.

The chain employs TRBV27 and TRBJ2-7, with TRBD2 identical over 10 bases. CDR1 is MNHEY and CDR2 is SMNVEV in the germline V gene (reference sequence). The ends lost 4 bases at V and 6 bases at J; junction bases unmatched: 3. The CDR3 covers 13 residues. CDR3 sequence (DNA): TGTGCCAGCAGTTCTAGCGGGAGAGGCGAGCAGTACTTC. Protein: CASSSSGRGEQYF.

Details on this clone: This CDR3 is also generated by other DNA sequences in the sample. The rearrangement joins TRBV12-3 or TRBV12-4 to TRBJ1-3; D is uncertain. The CDR3 contains 12 residues. The germline V and J ends were trimmed by 6 bases and 1 base, with 4 bases remaining between them. CDR3 residues: CASSRSGNTIYF. CDR3 DNA sequence: TGTGCCAGCAGCAGATCTGGAAACACCATATATTTT.

The J gene is TRBJ1-1, the V gene TRBV27, with TRBD1 matching 7 bases. V trimming: 8 bases; J trimming: 2 bases; junction bases outside the gene matches: 2. In germline, CDR1 is MNHEY, CDR2 SMNVEV (reference sequence). The CDR3 length is 12 residues. The CDR3 coding sequence is TGTGCCAGCCACAGGGGAAACACTGAAGCTTTCTTT. This translates into CASHRGNTEAFF.

This clone was observed a few times. This sequence joins TRBV3-1 (or the pseudogene TRBV3-2) and TRBJ2-3; the D gene is possibly TRBD2 (7 bases). The CDR3 totals 14 residues. V lost 4 bases and J lost 4, with 12 bases in between. Germline V gene lookup returns CDR1 LGHDT and CDR2 YNNKEL (reference sequence). CDR3 residues: CASSRGGLADTQYF. In DNA, the CDR3 is TGTGCCAGCAGCCGGGGGGGCCTCGCAGATACGCAGTATTTT.

The rearrangement uses TRBV7-6 and TRBJ1-3; 8 bases agree with TRBD1. V lost 4 bases, J lost 7 bases, and 9 bases stayed unmatched. Looked up from germline, CDR1 is SGHVS and CDR2 is FNYEAQ. The CDR3 runs 15 residues. The CDR3 sequence: CASSSSGGDRNTIYF. The CDR3 DNA follows: TGTGCCAGCAGCTCATCAGGGGGCGATCGGAACACCATATATTTT.

V usage is TRBV7-7 and J usage is TRBJ2-3, with TRBD1 identical over 9 bases. This CDR3 spans 14 amino acids. V shed 5 bases, J shed 4 bases, and the junction held 4 bases outside the gene matches. The V gene's germline CDR1 is SSHAT and CDR2 FNYEAQ (reference sequence). The CDR3 bases are TGTGCCAGCAGCCGGGGACAGGGAGCAGATACGCAGTATTTT. Translating it yields CASSRGQGADTQYF.